The 15 T cell receptor beta chains given below trace back to one sample, sequenced in a study of T cells in Graves' hyperthyroidism and ophthalmopathy. Amplification targeted TCR beta CDR3 regions from RNA transcripts. A first-round RT-PCR of the TCR CDR3 used the HTBI primer set. MiXCR, run by TCRdb on the multiplex PCR reads, gives a single entry per CDR3 protein. This table holds 300,000 to 400,000 distinct CDR3 sequences, 14% found once. The sequenced sample consisted of blood. Source of these receptors: a woman aged 55-70 years with Graves' hyperthyroidism.

In nucleotides, the CDR3 is TGTGCCAGCAGCTTAGCTACAGGGGGAAGGGACAAAAACATTCAGTACTTC. It specifies CASSLATGGRDKNIQYF. The rearrangement joins TRBV7-9 to TRBJ2-4; 8 bases are a match to TRBD1. V lost 0 bases, J lost 3 bases, and 7 bases stayed unmatched. Germline loops: CDR1 SEHNR, CDR2 FQNEAQ (reference sequence). The length of the CDR3 is 17 residues.

Turning to this clonotype: This may be a read error, as it is one base from a much larger clone. The chain has TRBV5-1 and TRBJ2-7; 13 bases line up with TRBD2. This CDR3 contains 14 residues. Germline V gene data show CDR1 as SGHRS and CDR2 as YFSETQ. Trimming removed 4 bases from V and 7 bases from J; junction bases left unmatched: 5. In DNA form, the CDR3 reads TGCGCCAGCAGCGGGACTAGCGGGGTGGGTGAGCAGTACTTC. Its protein is CASSGTSGVGEQYF.

This clonotype occurred many times. The V and J genes are TRBV27 and TRBJ1-1; D unclear. The CDR3 runs to 15 residues. Germline assignment: CDR1 MNHEY and CDR2 SMNVEV (reference sequence). The V and J ends lost 6 bases and 0 bases respectively, with 14 bases between them. CDR3 bases: TGTGCCAGCAGGATTCGGTCCGCCATGAACACTGAAGCTTTCTTT. It is translated as CASRIRSAMNTEAFF.

This clonotype came up a few times. Possible read error: a much larger clone is one base away. This chain joins TRBV15 and TRBJ2-3; 11 bases are a match to TRBD2. The ends lost 7 bases at V and 4 bases at J; junction bases unmatched: 1. Per the germline V gene, CDR1 is LNHNV and CDR2 is YYDKDF (reference sequence). This CDR3 comprises 13 residues. CDR3 in amino acids: CATKLAGADTQYF. Written as DNA, the CDR3 is TGTGCCACCAAACTAGCGGGAGCAGATACGCAGTATTTT.

In this sample, this clonotype turned up many times. The CDR3 sequence is CASSPLQGAQSPLHF. CDR3 nucleotide sequence: TGTGCCAGCAGCCCATTACAGGGAGCCCAGTCACCCCTCCACTTT. V gene TRBV7-8 combines with J gene TRBJ1-6, with a tentative D call TRBD1 (6 bases). Germline V gives CDR1 SGHVS, CDR2 FQNEAQ. Trimming cost V 5 bases and J 10 bases, with 18 bases left between them. The CDR3 is made up of 15 amino acids.

The sample holds many counts of this clonotype. This chain links TRBV18 with TRBJ2-1; 9 bases are shared with TRBD1. CDR3 length equals 14 residues. The J segment lost 8 bases and the V segment lost 8 bases, leaving 10 bases of the junction unmatched. Germline V lookup: CDR1 KGHSH, CDR2 LQKENI. In DNA, the CDR3 is TGTGCCAGCCGACCAAACCGGGACAGGGATGAGCAGTTCTTC. Translating gives CASRPNRDRDEQFF.

This clonotype has more than one count but fewer than ten. The genes are TRBV6-2 or TRBV6-3 and TRBJ2-4; 7 bases line up with TRBD1. After removal of 5 bases from V and 8 bases from J, the junction contained 18 bases not matched to a gene. This CDR3 has 17 residues. Germline CDR1 reads MNHEY; CDR2 reads SVGEGT. CDR3 bases: TGTGCCAGCAGTGTTTCTGGGGTGGCAGGGGGATTTCACATTCAGTACTTC. Translated, it gives CASSVSGVAGGFHIQYF.

In its sample, this clonotype was seen many times. The rearrangement joins TRBV20-1 to TRBJ2-1, with TRBD2 identical over 8 bases. The trim removed 0 bases at V and 5 bases at J, leaving 6 bases unmatched. The germline gives CDR1 DFQATT, CDR2 SNEGSKA (reference sequence). CDR3 length equals 15 residues. Written as DNA, the CDR3 is TGCAGTGCTAGAGATTCGCGGGGGGCAAACAATGAGCAGTTCTTC. As protein: CSARDSRGANNEQFF.

The chain uses TRBV5-1 and TRBJ2-7; D gene uncertain. V lost 0 bases to trimming and J lost 7 bases, with 17 bases between them. Germline CDR1 reads SGHRS; CDR2 reads YFSETQ. The CDR3 contains 15 residues. CDR3 region: CASSLGRPGSQEQYF. CDR3 nucleotides: TGCGCCAGCAGCTTGGGCCGCCCGGGTTCGCAGGAGCAGTACTTC.

At least ten counts were recorded for this clonotype. The chain combines TRBV27 with TRBJ2-3, with 9 positions matching TRBD2. Germline V gene sequence: CDR1 MNHEY, CDR2 SMNVEV (reference sequence). The junction had 5 bases not matched to a gene; V was cut back by 0 bases and J by 4 bases. CDR3 length equals 16 residues. This CDR3 is CASSLSKGGRADTQYF. CDR3 nucleotides: TGTGCCAGCAGTTTATCGAAGGGCGGGAGGGCAGATACGCAGTATTTT.

This clonotype showed up many times. V gene TRBV10-3 combines with J gene TRBJ2-5; 9 nucleotides match TRBD2. After removal of 10 bases from V and 5 bases from J, the junction contained 14 bases not matched to a gene. Germline loops: CDR1 ENHRY, CDR2 SYGVKD. This CDR3 is built from 15 residues. As DNA, the CDR3 is TGTGCCACCAAGGGACTAGCCACAGCCGGGGAGACCCAGTACTTC. Protein sequence: CATKGLATAGETQYF.

A few counts support this clonotype. The chain is built from TRBV13 and TRBJ2-5, with 7 positions matching TRBD2. V was pared by 9 bases and J by 5 bases, with 9 bases of the junction left unmatched. The CDR3 sequence is 13 residues long. Germline CDR1 PRHDT, CDR2 FYEKMQ (reference sequence). The CDR3 protein is CASASGMGETQYF. Here the CDR3 DNA reads TGTGCCAGTGCTAGCGGCATGGGGGAGACCCAGTACTTC.

In this sample, this clonotype turned up many times. The genes are TRBV11-2 and TRBJ1-1, with a weak D call TRBD1 (5 bases). The CDR3 covers 14 residues. CDR1 is SGHAT, CDR2 FQNNGV, per germline. V shed 7 bases and J shed 0 bases, with 12 bases lying between them. The CDR3 reads CASIQTAMNTEAFF. The CDR3 DNA follows: TGTGCCAGCATCCAGACAGCTATGAACACTGAAGCTTTCTTT.

This clonotype was recorded at least ten times. The rearrangement joins TRBV28 to TRBJ2-5; 7 nucleotides align to TRBD2. From germline, CDR1 is MDHEN and CDR2 SYDVKM. The CDR3 consists of 17 residues. The V and J ends lost 6 bases and 2 bases, in that order; junction bases with no gene match: 15. In DNA, the CDR3 is TGTGCCAGCAGCTCCGTCCCCCGGGGTAGCGGGCAAGAGACCCAGTACTTC. This translates into CASSSVPRGSGQETQYF.

This clonotype was seen ten or more times. V gene TRBV30 combines with J gene TRBJ2-3; D could derive from TRBD1 or TRBD2 (7 bases each). V was shortened by 7 bases and J by 3 bases, with 17 bases between the two germline ends. The germline V gene has CDR1 GTSNPN and CDR2 SVGIG (reference sequence). The CDR3 is 14 residues long. This chain's CDR3 is CAFGLQGGTDTQYF. CDR3 coding DNA: TGTGCCTTCGGCCTTCAGGGGGGGACAGATACGCAGTATTTT.